These T cell receptor beta chains were read from a single sample in a study of PD-1 blockade in classical Hodgkin lymphoma. TCRdb's table, derived via immunoSEQ multiplex PCR, lists solely in-frame clones and lacks some. The table shows roughly 16,000 clones, with about four fifths occurring only once. Sample: peripheral blood mononuclear cells (PBMCs), taken at baseline. These receptors were collected from a human donor with classical Hodgkin lymphoma. CDR3s include the opening cysteine and the closing phenylalanine or tryptophan. The order of the fields is clone size, V gene, D gene, J gene, CDR3 protein, CDR3 DNA. The D gene is left open where the match is weak. The size of a clone is reported for some rows only, either as once, few or many, or as a class for expanded clones.

once	TRBV11-2	-	TRBJ2-7	CASSLDWGSTARYEQYF	TGTGCCAGCAGCTTAGATTGGGGTTCAACAGCCCGGTACGAGCAGTACTTC
few	TRBV19	-	TRBJ2-1	CASSIGSYNEQFF	TGTGCCAGTAGTATTGGCAGTTACAATGAGCAGTTCTTC
few	TRBV5-5	-	TRBJ2-3	CASSFRPAMADTQYF	TGTGCCAGCAGCTTTCGCCCCGCGATGGCAGATACGCAGTATTTT
-	TRBV19	-	TRBJ1-3	CASSVSGNSGNTIYF	TGTGCCAGTAGCGTTTCAGGGAACTCTGGAAACACCATATATTTT
-	TRBV28	TRBD1	TRBJ1-2	CATPGQEFDGYTF	TGTGCCACTCCGGGACAGGAGTTCGATGGCTACACCTTC
-	TRBV19	-	TRBJ1-2	CASSPTGLPNYGYTF	TGTGCCAGTAGTCCTACAGGCCTTCCTAACTATGGCTACACCTTC
-	TRBV7-9	-	TRBJ1-2	CASSARRESYGYTF	TGTGCCAGCAGCGCTCGCCGGGAGAGCTATGGCTACACCTTC
-	TRBV6-5	-	TRBJ1-5	CASSYYYNQPQHF	TGTGCCAGCAGTTATTACTACAATCAGCCCCAGCATTTT
-	TRBV14	-	TRBJ2-3	CASSQGRWEKADTQYF	TGTGCCAGCAGCCAGGGGAGGTGGGAGAAAGCAGATACGCAGTATTTT
-	TRBV7-9	TRBD2	TRBJ2-2	CASSPRASGGPTGELFF	TGTGCCAGCAGCCCCCGCGCTAGCGGGGGGCCCACCGGGGAGCTGTTTTTT
-	TRBV19	-	TRBJ2-1	CASSPTGISYNEQFF	TGTGCCAGTAGTCCTACAGGAATCTCCTACAATGAGCAGTTCTTC
-	TRBV14	-	TRBJ2-7	CASSQERAPMGEQYF	TGTGCCAGCAGCCAAGAAAGGGCACCGATGGGGGAGCAGTACTTC
once	TRBV28	TRBD2	TRBJ2-1	CASSRTSVTYNEQFF	TGTGCCAGCAGTCGTACTAGCGTAACCTACAATGAGCAGTTCTTC
-	TRBV19	TRBD1	TRBJ2-3	CASSVQGVGTDTQYF	TGTGCCAGTAGTGTTCAGGGGGTGGGCACAGATACGCAGTATTTT
-	TRBV28	TRBD2	TRBJ2-1	CASSPSGRAYNEQFF	TGTGCCAGCAGTCCTAGCGGGAGGGCCTACAATGAGCAGTTCTTC
-	TRBV5-4	TRBD2	TRBJ2-5	CASSPPGGREETQYF	TGTGCCAGCAGCCCCCCGGGAGGGAGGGAAGAGACCCAGTACTTC
-	TRBV4-2	TRBD2	TRBJ2-3	CASSHGTSADTQYF	TGTGCCAGCAGCCACGGGACTAGCGCAGATACGCAGTATTTT
-	TRBV18	-	TRBJ1-3	CASSPPTILNSGNTIYF	TGTGCCAGCTCACCACCGACCATCTTAAACTCTGGAAACACCATATATTTT
-	TRBV18	-	TRBJ1-4	CASSLQGGEKLFF	TGTGCCAGCTCACTTCAGGGTGGGGAAAAACTGTTTTTT
-	TRBV7-2	TRBD2	TRBJ2-7	CASSSSGGAGYEQYF	TGTGCCAGCAGCTCAAGCGGGGGGGCCGGCTACGAGCAGTACTTC
few	TRBV6-5	-	TRBJ1-2	CASSSPHLAGYGYTF	TGTGCCAGCAGTTCCCCCCACCTGGCTGGCTATGGCTACACCTTC
once	TRBV20-1	-	TRBJ2-7	CSAEGGEQYF	TGCAGTGCCGAGGGTGGCGAGCAGTACTTC
-	TRBV7-9	TRBD1	TRBJ1-2	CASSLDQGAAYGYTF	TGTGCCAGCAGCTTAGATCAGGGGGCGGCCTATGGCTACACCTTC
-	TRBV14	-	TRBJ1-3	CASSQGGTLVSGNTIYF	TGTGCCAGCAGCCAAGGCGGGACGTTAGTCTCTGGAAACACCATATATTTT
-	TRBV5-1	TRBD1	TRBJ1-2	CASSQAGGWNYGYTF	TGCGCCAGCAGCCAGGCAGGGGGCTGGAACTATGGCTACACCTTC
-	TRBV5-1	-	TRBJ2-3	CASSPGTEGHTQYF	TGCGCCAGCAGCCCCGGGACGGAGGGGCATACGCAGTATTTT
-	TRBV15	-	TRBJ1-5	CATSRSRAGGKGNQPQHF	TGTGCCACCAGCAGATCCCGGGCAGGCGGGAAGGGCAATCAGCCCCAGCATTTT
-	TRBV20-1	-	TRBJ1-2	CSARDVGGYTF	TGCAGTGCTAGAGATGTGGGTGGCTACACCTTC
-	TRBV7-1	-	TRBJ2-7	CASSLDLLGDNEQYF	TGTGCCAGCAGCTTAGACCTCCTCGGGGACAACGAGCAGTACTTC
once	TRBV6-7	-	TRBJ2-5	CASSYFRTAQETQYF	TGTGCCAGCAGTTACTTTCGGACAGCTCAAGAGACCCAGTACTTC
-	TRBV2	TRBD2	TRBJ2-1	CARRLAGGEQFF	TGTGCCAGAAGACTAGCGGGCGGTGAGCAGTTCTTC
-	TRBV28	-	TRBJ2-5	CASSPSDWQVAQYF	TGTGCCAGCAGTCCCTCGGACTGGCAGGTGGCCCAGTACTTC
-	TRBV6-5	-	TRBJ2-7	CASSPGGAGTGEQYF	TGTGCCAGCAGTCCTGGGGGGGCGGGTACGGGGGAGCAGTACTTC
few	TRBV7-9	TRBD1	TRBJ1-2	CASSTRQGYGYTF	TGTGCCAGCAGCACTAGACAGGGCTATGGCTACACCTTC
-	TRBV9	TRBD2	TRBJ2-2	CASSDLVAGEAPELFF	TGTGCCAGCAGCGACCTCGTAGCGGGAGAGGCCCCGGAGCTGTTTTTT
medium-sized	TRBV19	-	TRBJ1-1	CASRGRTDSLTDEAFF	TGTGCCAGTAGAGGGAGGACAGACTCCCTTACGGATGAAGCTTTCTTT
medium-sized	TRBV5-1	-	TRBJ1-3	CASSNGFAKDF	TGCGCCAGCAGCAACGGGTTTGCTAAGGATTTT
-	TRBV5-1	TRBD1	TRBJ2-7	CASSFRTGATGEQYF	TGCGCCAGCAGCTTTCGGACAGGGGCGACGGGGGAGCAGTACTTC
-	TRBV4-1	-	TRBJ1-5	CASSPWVNQPQHF	TGCGCCAGCAGCCCGTGGGTCAATCAGCCCCAGCATTTT
-	TRBV27	TRBD1	TRBJ1-5	CASSLSGQGIYQPQHF	TGTGCCAGCAGTTTATCGGGACAGGGAATCTATCAGCCCCAGCATTTT
-	TRBV5-1	-	TRBJ2-1	CASSLVSSEYNEQFF	TGCGCCAGCAGCTTGGTCTCTAGCGAATACAATGAGCAGTTCTTC
-	TRBV20-1	-	TRBJ2-1	CSAPEGFF	TGCAGTGCTCCCGAGGGTTTCTTC
-	TRBV20-1	TRBD1	TRBJ1-2	CRADRDGGYTF	TGCAGGGCCGACAGGGATGGTGGCTACACCTTC
-	TRBV28	-	TRBJ1-1	CASSLYAGNTEAFF	TGTGCCAGCAGTTTATATGCCGGGAACACTGAAGCTTTCTTT
-	TRBV4-3	-	TRBJ2-1	CASSRAYRSLSANEQFF	TGCGCCAGCAGCCGAGCCTATCGGTCTCTCTCGGCGAATGAGCAGTTCTTC
-	TRBV2	TRBD2	TRBJ2-7	CASSVGLATSSYEQYF	TGTGCCAGCAGTGTGGGACTAGCGACGAGCTCCTACGAGCAGTACTTC
-	TRBV27	-	TRBJ1-2	CASSLTANYGYTF	TGTGCCAGCAGTTTAACAGCTAACTATGGCTACACCTTC
once	TRBV11-2	-	TRBJ1-2	CASSFGPRNYGYTF	TGTGCCAGCAGCTTTGGGCCACGGAACTATGGCTACACCTTC
-	TRBV7-6	TRBD1	TRBJ2-3	CASSLWTGASTDTQYF	TGTGCCAGCAGCCTCTGGACAGGGGCTAGCACAGATACGCAGTATTTT
-	TRBV28	TRBD2	TRBJ2-5	CASSPGTSGGVGRETQYF	TGTGCCAGCAGCCCCGGGACTAGCGGGGGGGTGGGGCGAGAGACCCAGTACTTC
-	TRBV7-9	-	TRBJ1-2	CASSLSVANYGYTF	TGTGCCAGCAGCTTATCCGTGGCTAACTATGGCTACACCTTC
-	TRBV7-2	-	TRBJ1-5	CASSLLSNQPQHF	TGTGCCAGCAGCCTTCTTAGCAATCAGCCCCAGCATTTT
-	TRBV19	-	TRBJ1-1	CASSIDQAGGAEAFF	TGTGCCAGTAGTATAGATCAGGCGGGTGGGGCTGAAGCTTTCTTT
-	TRBV19	TRBD1	TRBJ1-2	CASSRYGTGNGYTF	TGTGCCAGTAGTAGATACGGGACAGGGAATGGCTACACCTTC
-	TRBV14	TRBD1	TRBJ1-3	CASSQGTGPSSGNTIYF	TGTGCCAGCAGCCAAGGGACAGGTCCGAGCTCTGGAAACACCATATATTTT
-	TRBV5-4	-	TRBJ2-3	CASRRGQGDDTQYF	TGTGCCAGCCGTAGAGGGCAGGGCGACGATACGCAGTATTTT